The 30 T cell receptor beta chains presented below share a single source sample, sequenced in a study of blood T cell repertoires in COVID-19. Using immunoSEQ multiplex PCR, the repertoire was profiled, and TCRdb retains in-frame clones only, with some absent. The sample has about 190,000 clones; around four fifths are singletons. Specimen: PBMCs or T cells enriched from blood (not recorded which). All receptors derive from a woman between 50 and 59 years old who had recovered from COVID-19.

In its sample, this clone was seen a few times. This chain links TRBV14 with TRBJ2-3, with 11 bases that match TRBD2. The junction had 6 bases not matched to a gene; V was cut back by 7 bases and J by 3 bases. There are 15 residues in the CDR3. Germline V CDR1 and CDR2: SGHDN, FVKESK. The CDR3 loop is CASTPLAGVTDTQYF. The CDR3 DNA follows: TGTGCCAGCACCCCACTAGCGGGAGTTACAGATACGCAGTATTTT.

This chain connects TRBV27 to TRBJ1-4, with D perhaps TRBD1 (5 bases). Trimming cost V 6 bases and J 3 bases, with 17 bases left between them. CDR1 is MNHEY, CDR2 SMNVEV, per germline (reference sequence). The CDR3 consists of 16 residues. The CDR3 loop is CASRLSTGTPNEKLFF. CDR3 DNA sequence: TGTGCCAGCAGGCTCTCAACCGGGACTCCTAATGAAAAACTGTTTTTT.

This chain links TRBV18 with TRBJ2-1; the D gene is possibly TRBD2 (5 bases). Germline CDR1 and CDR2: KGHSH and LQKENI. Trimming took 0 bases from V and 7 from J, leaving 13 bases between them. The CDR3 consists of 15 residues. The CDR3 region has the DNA TGTGCCAGCTCACCACCTAGCGCGACTAAAAATGAGCAGTTCTTC. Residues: CASSPPSATKNEQFF. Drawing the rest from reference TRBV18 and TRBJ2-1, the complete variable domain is NAGVMQNPRHLVRRRGQEARLRCSPMKGHSHVYWYRQLPEEGLKFMVYLQKENIIDESGMPKERFSAEFPKEGPSILRIQQVVRGDSAAYFCASSPPSATKNEQFFGPGTRLTVL.

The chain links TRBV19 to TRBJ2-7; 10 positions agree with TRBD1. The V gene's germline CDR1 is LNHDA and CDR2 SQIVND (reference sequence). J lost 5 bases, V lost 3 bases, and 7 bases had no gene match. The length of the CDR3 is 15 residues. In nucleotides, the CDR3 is TGTGCCAGTAGTATCGACGGGACAGGGGTCAACGAGCAGTACTTC. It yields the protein CASSIDGTGVNEQYF. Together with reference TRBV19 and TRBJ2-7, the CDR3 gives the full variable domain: DGGITQSPKYLFRKEGQNVTLSCEQNLNHDAMYWYRQDPGQGLRLIYYSQIVNDFQKGDIAEGYSVSREKKESFPLTVTSAQKNPTAFYLCASSIDGTGVNEQYFGPGTRLTVT.

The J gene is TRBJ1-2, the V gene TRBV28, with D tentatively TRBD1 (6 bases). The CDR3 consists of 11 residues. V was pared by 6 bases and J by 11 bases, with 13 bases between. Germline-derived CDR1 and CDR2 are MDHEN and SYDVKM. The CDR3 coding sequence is TGTGCCAGCAGCACCAGGGGAATATACACCTTC. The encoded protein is CASSTRGIYTF.

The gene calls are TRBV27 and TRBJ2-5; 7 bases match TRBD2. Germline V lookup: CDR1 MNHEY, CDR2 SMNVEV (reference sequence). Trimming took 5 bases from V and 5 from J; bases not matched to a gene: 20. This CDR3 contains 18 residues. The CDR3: CASSTTTPLAPRGETQYF. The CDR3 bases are TGTGCCAGCAGTACAACAACCCCACTAGCGCCCAGAGGGGAGACCCAGTACTTC.

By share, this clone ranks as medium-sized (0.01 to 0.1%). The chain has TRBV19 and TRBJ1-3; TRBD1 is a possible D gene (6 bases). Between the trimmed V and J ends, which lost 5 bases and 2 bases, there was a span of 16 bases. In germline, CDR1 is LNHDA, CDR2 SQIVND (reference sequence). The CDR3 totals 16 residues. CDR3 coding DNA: TGTGCCAGTAGTCGGACGCCAGCAGGGGCTGGAAACACCATATATTTT. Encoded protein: CASSRTPAGAGNTIYF.

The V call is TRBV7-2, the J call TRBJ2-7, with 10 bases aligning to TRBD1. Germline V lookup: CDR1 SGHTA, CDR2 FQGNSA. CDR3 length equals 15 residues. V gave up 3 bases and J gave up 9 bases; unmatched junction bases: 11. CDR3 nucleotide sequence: TGTGCCAGCAGCTTCGGACAGGGGGTCTCATCGGTGCAGTACTTC. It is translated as CASSFGQGVSSVQYF.

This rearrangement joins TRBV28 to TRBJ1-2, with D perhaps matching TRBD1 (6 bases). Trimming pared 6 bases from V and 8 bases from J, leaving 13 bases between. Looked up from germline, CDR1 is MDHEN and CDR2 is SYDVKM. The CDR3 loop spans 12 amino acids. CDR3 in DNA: TGTGCCAGCAGCCGAACAGGGAGAGGCTACACCTTC. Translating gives CASSRTGRGYTF.

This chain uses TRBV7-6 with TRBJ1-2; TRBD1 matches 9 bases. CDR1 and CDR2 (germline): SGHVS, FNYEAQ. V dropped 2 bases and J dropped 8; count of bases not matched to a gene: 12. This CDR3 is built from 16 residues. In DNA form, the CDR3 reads TGTGCCAGCAGCTTAATGACCCCGGGACAGGGTGGAGGCTACACCTTC. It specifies CASSLMTPGQGGGYTF.

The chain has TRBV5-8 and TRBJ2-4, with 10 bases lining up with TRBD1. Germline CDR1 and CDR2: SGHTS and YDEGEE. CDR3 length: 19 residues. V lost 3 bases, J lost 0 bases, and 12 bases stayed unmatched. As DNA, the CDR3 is TGTGCCAGCAGCTCCAGGGGGACAGGGGCCTCTGGAGCCAAAAACATTCAGTACTTC. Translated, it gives CASSSRGTGASGAKNIQYF.

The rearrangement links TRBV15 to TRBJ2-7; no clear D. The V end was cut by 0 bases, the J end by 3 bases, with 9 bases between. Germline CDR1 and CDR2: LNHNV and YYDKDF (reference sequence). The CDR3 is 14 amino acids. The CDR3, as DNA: TGTGCCACCAGCAGAGATGAACAGCACTACGAGCAGTACTTC. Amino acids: CATSRDEQHYEQYF.

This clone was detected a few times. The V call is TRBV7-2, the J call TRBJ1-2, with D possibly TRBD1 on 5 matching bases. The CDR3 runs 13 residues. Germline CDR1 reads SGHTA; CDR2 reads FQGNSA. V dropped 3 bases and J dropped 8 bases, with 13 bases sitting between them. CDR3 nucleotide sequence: TGTGCCAGCAGCTTCGACAGCCTTAGAGGCTACACCTTC. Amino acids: CASSFDSLRGYTF.

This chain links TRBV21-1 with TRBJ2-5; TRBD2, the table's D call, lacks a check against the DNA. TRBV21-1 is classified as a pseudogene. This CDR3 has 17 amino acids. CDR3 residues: CASSDYSGRRAQETQYF. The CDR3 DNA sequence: TGTGCCAGCAGCGATTATAGCGGGAGACGTGCCCAAGAGACCCAGTACTTC.

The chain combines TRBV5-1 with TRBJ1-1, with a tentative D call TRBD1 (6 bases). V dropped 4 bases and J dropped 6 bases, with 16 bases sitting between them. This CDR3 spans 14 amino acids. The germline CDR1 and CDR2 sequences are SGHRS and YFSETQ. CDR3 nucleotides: TGCGCCAGCAGCGGAAGAACAGGGATCCCTGAAGCTTTCTTT. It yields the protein CASSGRTGIPEAFF. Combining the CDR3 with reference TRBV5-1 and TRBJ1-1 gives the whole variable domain KAGVTQTPRYLIKTRGQQVTLSCSPISGHRSVSWYQQTPGQGLQFLFEYFSETQRNKGNFPGRFSGRQFSNSRSEMNVSTLELGDSALYLCASSGRTGIPEAFFGQGTRLTVV.

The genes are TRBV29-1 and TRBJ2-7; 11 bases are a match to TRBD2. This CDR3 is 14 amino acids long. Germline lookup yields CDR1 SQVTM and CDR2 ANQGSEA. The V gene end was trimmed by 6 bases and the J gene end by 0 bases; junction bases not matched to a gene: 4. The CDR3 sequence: CSVLSGRDSYEQYF. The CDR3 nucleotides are TGCAGCGTCCTTAGCGGGAGGGACTCCTACGAGCAGTACTTC.

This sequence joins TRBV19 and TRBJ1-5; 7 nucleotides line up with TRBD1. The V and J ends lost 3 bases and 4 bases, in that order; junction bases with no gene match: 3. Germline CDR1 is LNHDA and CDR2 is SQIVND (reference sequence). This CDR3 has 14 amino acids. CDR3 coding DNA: TGTGCCAGTAGTATCGGGACAGTAAATCAGCCCCAGCATTTT. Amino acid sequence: CASSIGTVNQPQHF.

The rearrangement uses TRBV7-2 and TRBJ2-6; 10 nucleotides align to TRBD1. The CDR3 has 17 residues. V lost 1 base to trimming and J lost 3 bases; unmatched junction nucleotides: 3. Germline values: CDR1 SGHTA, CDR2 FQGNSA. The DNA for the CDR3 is TGTGCCAGCAGCTTAGGACAGGGGGCCAGTGGGGCCAACGTCCTGACTTTC. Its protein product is CASSLGQGASGANVLTF.

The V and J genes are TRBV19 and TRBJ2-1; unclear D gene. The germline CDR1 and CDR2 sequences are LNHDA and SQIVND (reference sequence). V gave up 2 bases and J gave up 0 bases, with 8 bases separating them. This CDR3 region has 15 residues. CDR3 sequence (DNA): TGTGCCAGTAGTATATCCACAAGCTCCTACAATGAGCAGTTCTTC. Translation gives CASSISTSSYNEQFF.

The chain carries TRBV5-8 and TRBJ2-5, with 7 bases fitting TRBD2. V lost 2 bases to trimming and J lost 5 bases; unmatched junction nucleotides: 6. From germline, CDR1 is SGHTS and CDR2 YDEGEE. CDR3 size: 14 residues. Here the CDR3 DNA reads TGTGCCAGCAGCTTATTTGCGGGAGTTGAGACCCAGTACTTC. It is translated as CASSLFAGVETQYF.

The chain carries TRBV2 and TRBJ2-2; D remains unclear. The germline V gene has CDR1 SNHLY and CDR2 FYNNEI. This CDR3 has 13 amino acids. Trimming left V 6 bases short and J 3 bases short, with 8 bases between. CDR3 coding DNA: TGTGCCAGCAGGGTACTCGACACCGGGGAGCTGTTTTTT. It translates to CASRVLDTGELFF. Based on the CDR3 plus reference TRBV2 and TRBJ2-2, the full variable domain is EPEVTQTPSHQVTQMGQEVILRCVPISNHLYFYWYRQILGQKVEFLVSFYNNEISEKSEIFDDQFSVERPDGSNFTLKIRSTKLEDSAMYFCASRVLDTGELFFGEGSRLTVL.

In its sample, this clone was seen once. CDR3 in amino acids: CASKQSRANTEAFF. In nucleotides, the CDR3 is TGTGCCAGCAAACAATCCAGGGCCAACACTGAAGCTTTCTTT. The chain carries TRBV5-5 and TRBJ1-1, with TRBD1 as a possible D gene (5 bases). CDR3 size: 14 residues. The germline V and J ends were trimmed by 6 bases and 2 bases, with 14 bases remaining between them. CDR1 and CDR2 (germline): SGHKS, YYEKEE (reference sequence).

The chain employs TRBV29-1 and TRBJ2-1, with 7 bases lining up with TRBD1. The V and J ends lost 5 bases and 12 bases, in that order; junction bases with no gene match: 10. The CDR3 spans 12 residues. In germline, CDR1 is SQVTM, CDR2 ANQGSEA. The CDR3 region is CSVTDRVKVQFF. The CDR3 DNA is TGCAGCGTTACTGACAGGGTTAAGGTGCAGTTCTTC.

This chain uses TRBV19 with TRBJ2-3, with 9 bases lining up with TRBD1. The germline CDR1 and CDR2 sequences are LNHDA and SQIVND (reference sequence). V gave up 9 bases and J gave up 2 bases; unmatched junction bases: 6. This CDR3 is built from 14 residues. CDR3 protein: CASGRDRVTDTQYF. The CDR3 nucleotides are TGTGCCAGCGGGCGGGACAGGGTCACAGATACGCAGTATTTT.

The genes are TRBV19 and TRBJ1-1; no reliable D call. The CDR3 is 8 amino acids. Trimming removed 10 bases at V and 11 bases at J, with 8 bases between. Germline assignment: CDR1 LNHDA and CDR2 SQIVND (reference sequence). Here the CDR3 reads CATPGAFF. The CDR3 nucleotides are TGTGCCACCCCGGGGGCTTTCTTT.

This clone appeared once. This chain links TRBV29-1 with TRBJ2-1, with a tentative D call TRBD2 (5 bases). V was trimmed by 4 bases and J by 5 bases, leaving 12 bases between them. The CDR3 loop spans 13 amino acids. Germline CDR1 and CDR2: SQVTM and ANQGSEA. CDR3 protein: CSVVRDGNNEQFF. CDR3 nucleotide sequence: TGCAGCGTTGTCCGGGATGGTAACAATGAGCAGTTCTTC.

CDR3 sequence (DNA): TGTGCCAGCAGCAAACAGGGCCGGGAAAAAGGGAATGAAAAACTGTTTTTT. Amino acids: CASSKQGREKGNEKLFF. The V call is TRBV7-6, the J call TRBJ1-4; a possible D gene is TRBD1 (6 bases). Trimming stripped 5 bases from V and 5 bases from J, with 21 bases between. CDR3 size: 17 residues. Germline values: CDR1 SGHVS, CDR2 FNYEAQ.

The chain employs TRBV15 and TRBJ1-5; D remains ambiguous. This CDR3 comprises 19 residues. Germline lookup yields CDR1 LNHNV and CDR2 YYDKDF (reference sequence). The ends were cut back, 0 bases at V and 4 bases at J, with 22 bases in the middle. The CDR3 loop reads CATSRESVQDYLENQPQHF. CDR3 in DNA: TGTGCCACCAGCAGAGAGAGTGTTCAGGATTACCTTGAGAATCAGCCCCAGCATTTT.

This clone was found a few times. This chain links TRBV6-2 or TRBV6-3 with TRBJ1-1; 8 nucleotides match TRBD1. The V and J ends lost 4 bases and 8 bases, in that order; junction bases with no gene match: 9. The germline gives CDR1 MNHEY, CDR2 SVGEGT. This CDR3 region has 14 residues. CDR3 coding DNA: TGTGCCAGCAGTTTCCAAGGGACAGGAGACGAAGCTTTCTTT. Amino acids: CASSFQGTGDEAFF.

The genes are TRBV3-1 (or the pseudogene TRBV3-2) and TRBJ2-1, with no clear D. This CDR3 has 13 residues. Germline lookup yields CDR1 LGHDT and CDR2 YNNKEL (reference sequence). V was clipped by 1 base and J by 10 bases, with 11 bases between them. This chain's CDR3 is CASSQALVAEQFF. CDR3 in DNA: TGTGCCAGCAGCCAAGCCCTCGTGGCCGAGCAGTTCTTC.